Below, 17 T cell receptor beta chains from the same sample are listed, as sequenced in a study of blood T cell repertoires in COVID-19. Sequencing was performed with immunoSEQ multiplex PCR; in TCRdb, only in-frame clones are kept and a portion is missing. The sample includes a few hundred thousand clones, 60% to 75% of them seen just once. Material for sequencing was peripheral blood. The receptors were gathered from a woman at least 80 years old with acute or convalescent COVID-19.

The chain is built from TRBV27 and TRBJ1-5, with D perhaps TRBD1 (6 bases). With 6 bases removed from V and 3 bases from J, the gap between germline ends came to 9 bases. Germline V gene sequence: CDR1 MNHEY, CDR2 SMNVEV (reference sequence). This CDR3 has 13 amino acids. CDR3 residues: CASRNRVNQPQHF. Written as DNA, the CDR3 is TGTGCCAGCAGGAACAGGGTCAATCAGCCCCAGCATTTT.

V usage is TRBV5-7 and J usage is TRBJ1-6, with D possibly TRBD1 on 5 matching bases. TRBV5-7 is an ORF, with its function uncertain. With 7 bases removed from V and 7 bases from J, the gap between germline ends came to 12 bases. CDR3 length: 13 residues. The DNA for the CDR3 is TGTGCCAGCCCCGTCGGGGGGAATTCACCCCTCCACTTT. It encodes CASPVGGNSPLHF.

This clone was observed a handful of times. In nucleotides, the CDR3 is TGCGCCAGCAGCCAAGATCAGGTGAATTCACCCCTCCACTTT. Its translation: CASSQDQVNSPLHF. The chain carries TRBV4-3 and TRBJ1-6, with D unclear. The length of the CDR3 is 14 residues. Trimming cost V 0 bases and J 7 bases, with 7 bases left between them. Per germline, CDR1 LGHNA and CDR2 YSLEER.

This clone has at least ten counts. The gene calls are TRBV7-9 and TRBJ1-6, with unresolved D. This CDR3 has 15 residues. Germline V gene lookup returns CDR1 SEHNR and CDR2 FQNEAQ (reference sequence). V gave up 4 bases and J gave up 15 bases, with 22 bases separating them. This chain's CDR3 is CASSSTESDPRDLHF. The CDR3 region has the DNA TGTGCCAGCAGCTCCACCGAATCCGACCCCCGGGACCTCCACTTT.

A few counts support this clone. The chain carries TRBV20-1 and TRBJ2-7, with a possible D match to TRBD1 (6 bases). The CDR3 sequence is 11 residues long. Germline V gene lookup returns CDR1 DFQATT and CDR2 SNEGSKA (reference sequence). V was cut by 7 bases and J by 0 bases, with 7 bases left in between. The CDR3 bases are TGCAGTGGGACAGACTCCTACGAGCAGTACTTC. Translating it yields CSGTDSYEQYF.

The chain has TRBV6-5 and TRBJ1-2; 7 bases map to TRBD1. Trimming took 10 bases from V and 6 from J; bases not matched to a gene: 14. Germline V gives CDR1 MNHEY, CDR2 SVGAGI. The length of the CDR3 is 14 residues. CDR3 DNA sequence: TGTGCCACCACTAGACAGGGAGGTTTTAATGGCTACACCTTC. It yields the protein CATTRQGGFNGYTF.

The chain joins TRBV3-1 (or the pseudogene TRBV3-2) to TRBJ1-4; possibly TRBD1 for D (6 bases). Trimming removed 8 bases at V and 8 bases at J, with 18 bases between. The CDR3 loop spans 14 amino acids. Germline values: CDR1 LGHDT, CDR2 YNNKEL (reference sequence). CDR3 in amino acids: CASSWDKRGEKLFF. As DNA, the CDR3 is TGTGCCAGCTCGTGGGACAAGCGAGGCGAAAAACTGTTTTTT.

This chain connects TRBV11-1 to TRBJ1-2, with no clear D. V lost 1 base to trimming and J lost 8 bases, with 14 bases between them. Germline CDR1 and CDR2: SGHAT and FQDESV (reference sequence). This CDR3 is built from 14 residues. The CDR3 is CASSLEAERSGYTF. CDR3 nucleotide sequence: TGTGCCAGCAGCTTAGAAGCTGAACGAAGCGGCTACACCTTC.

This clone was counted only a few times. V is TRBV5-1 and J is TRBJ2-6, with TRBD1 identical over 7 bases. Germline assignment: CDR1 SGHRS and CDR2 YFSETQ. The length of the CDR3 is 17 residues. After removal of 1 base from V and 2 bases from J, the junction contained 6 bases not matched to a gene. The CDR3 DNA reads as TGCGCCAGCAGCTTGCTAGGGGGCGAGACTGGGGCCAACGTCCTGACTTTC. Its protein is CASSLLGGETGANVLTF.

This chain uses TRBV2 with TRBJ1-1; maybe TRBD1 (6 bases). V was pared by 8 bases and J by 1 base, with 11 bases between. The CDR3 runs 13 residues. Per the germline V gene, CDR1 is SNHLY and CDR2 is FYNNEI. CDR3 residues: CASLWTANTEAFF. The CDR3 nucleotides read TGTGCCAGCTTATGGACAGCGAACACTGAAGCTTTCTTT.

This chain connects TRBV18 to TRBJ2-1, with D hard to call. V was pared by 2 bases and J by 2 bases, with 10 bases between. This CDR3 spans 15 amino acids. Germline V gives CDR1 KGHSH, CDR2 LQKENI. The CDR3 DNA is TGTGCCAGCTCACCAGCGCAGGTTCCCTACAATGAGCAGTTCTTC. This sequence encodes CASSPAQVPYNEQFF.

The chain couples TRBV5-1 to TRBJ2-1, with no clear D. CDR3 size: 16 residues. CDR1 SGHRS and CDR2 YFSETQ come from the germline V gene. V lost 4 bases to trimming and J lost 0 bases, with 14 bases between them. DNA for the CDR3: TGCGCCAGCAGCCTCTCCGGGTCCAGCTCCTACAATGAGCAGTTCTTC. Translating gives CASSLSGSSSYNEQFF.

This chain connects TRBV5-1 to TRBJ2-3; 9 nucleotides match TRBD2. The CDR3 has 16 residues. V lost 0 bases and J lost 2; bases outside the gene matches: 4. The V gene's germline CDR1 is SGHRS and CDR2 YFSETQ. In DNA, the CDR3 is TGCGCCAGCAGCTTGGCGCGGGGGGGCGTCACAGATACGCAGTATTTT. Amino acids: CASSLARGGVTDTQYF.

This clone showed up just a few times. J is TRBJ2-7 and V is TRBV10-1; possibly TRBD1 for D (6 bases). V lost 5 bases and J lost 2, with 10 bases in between. From germline, CDR1 is WNHNN and CDR2 SYGVQD (reference sequence). The CDR3 has 13 residues. CDR3 in amino acids: CASSPGQTYEQYF. CDR3 sequence (DNA): TGCGCCAGCAGTCCGGGACAAACCTACGAGCAGTACTTC.

The genes are TRBV4-3 and TRBJ1-2; weak D call: TRBD1 (6 bases). This CDR3 comprises 15 residues. Per germline, CDR1 LGHNA and CDR2 YSLEER. V was pared by 0 bases and J by 10 bases, with 18 bases between. CDR3 protein: CASSQDVLAGATYTF. The CDR3 DNA is TGCGCCAGCAGCCAAGATGTTCTAGCAGGGGCAACCTACACCTTC.

The chain couples TRBV11-1 to TRBJ2-1, with unresolved D. Germline CDR1 reads SGHAT; CDR2 reads FQDESV (reference sequence). This CDR3 has 14 residues. Trimming left V 2 bases short and J 9 bases short, with 14 bases between. In DNA form, the CDR3 reads TGTGCCAGCAGCTTATCCTTCGGTGGCGGTGAGCAGTTCTTC. Its translation is CASSLSFGGGEQFF.

This chain links TRBV14 with TRBJ2-2; 7 nucleotides match TRBD2. Germline V gene lookup returns CDR1 SGHDN and CDR2 FVKESK. Trimming cost V 3 bases and J 3 bases; bases outside gene matches: 4. This CDR3 region has 15 residues. DNA of the CDR3: TGTGCCAGCAGCCAGTGGGGGGGACACACCGGGGAGCTGTTTTTT. It yields the protein CASSQWGGHTGELFF.